The clone carrying this T cell receptor beta chain was observed at least ten times. Its antigen is as yet unknown. As to time point: persistent/refractory GD, antithyroid drugs over 5 years with positive TRAb. The authors made the TCR library using RNA they extracted from PBMCs. Graves' disease diagnosis used American Thyroid Association guidelines. The record originates from a study of regulatory T cells in long-lasting Graves disease. General observations from the study: When disease was persistent, TRBV28, TRBJ1-2 and TRBJ2-5 were the favored segments.

Arm-PCR of CDR3 regions and iRepertoire HTBI primers were the basis on which TCR beta libraries were built. TCRdb called the multiplex PCR reads again in MiXCR, with one record for every CDR3 protein. The table includes roughly 450,000 distinct CDR3 sequences, less than 25% detected once. CDR3 length equals 15 residues. V gave up 2 bases and J gave up 2 bases, with 13 bases separating them. CDR1 MDHEN and CDR2 SYDVKM come from the germline V gene. The material sequenced was peripheral blood mononuclear cells (PBMCs), taken when the disease was refractory, from a patient treated with antithyroid drugs. The chain joins TRBV28 to TRBJ2-7; the D gene is possibly TRBD2 (6 bases). This clonotype was sampled from a female donor with Graves disease. The CDR3 loop reads CASSLGAGPPYEQYF. The CDR3 coding sequence is TGTGCCAGCAGTTTAGGGGCGGGACCCCCCTACGAGCAGTACTTC. The variable domain in full, completed from reference TRBV28 and TRBJ2-7, reads DVKVTQSSRYLVKRTGEKVFLECVQDMDHENMFWYRQDPGLGLRLIYFSYDVKMKEKGDIPEGYSVSREKKERFSLILESASTNQTSMYLCASSLGAGPPYEQYFGPGTRLTVT.